The 23 T cell receptor beta chains below all came from one sample that was sequenced in a study of blood T cell repertoires in COVID-19. Using immunoSEQ multiplex PCR, the repertoire was profiled, and TCRdb retains in-frame clones only, with some absent. The table lists about 14,000 clones, roughly nine tenths of them singletons. Sequences were obtained from peripheral blood. These receptors all come from a man aged 50 to 59 with active COVID-19.

The chain combines TRBV29-1 with TRBJ2-1; 8 nucleotides match TRBD2. Per germline, CDR1 SQVTM and CDR2 ANQGSEA. The CDR3 length is 15 residues. J gave up 7 bases and V 7 bases, and 15 bases lay outside the gene matches. The CDR3 DNA reads TGCAGCGCCCTGTCCGGGACTAGGGTGCGGAATGAGCAGTTCTTC. Encoded protein: CSALSGTRVRNEQFF.

CDR3 sequence: CASSNPNTDTQYF. The CDR3 DNA is TGTGCCAGCAGTAATCCCAACACAGATACGCAGTATTTT. The chain recombines TRBV6-2 or TRBV6-3 with TRBJ2-3; D is undetermined. From germline, CDR1 is MNHEY and CDR2 SVGEGT. Trimming removed 5 bases from V and 2 bases from J, with 8 bases in between. The CDR3 consists of 13 residues.

The chain employs TRBV28 and TRBJ2-7; TRBD2 is a possible D gene (5 bases). Germline V gene lookup returns CDR1 MDHEN and CDR2 SYDVKM. Trimming took off 8 bases at V and 2 bases at J, with 13 bases between the two ends. The CDR3 covers 13 residues. CDR3 in DNA: TGTGCCAGCGGGAGCGGCCCTACCTACGAGCAGTACTTC. It translates to CASGSGPTYEQYF.

The chain recombines TRBV20-1 with TRBJ1-5, with TRBD1 as a possible D gene (6 bases). The germline V gene encodes CDR1 DFQATT and CDR2 SNEGSKA (reference sequence). The length of the CDR3 is 13 residues. Trimming removed 3 bases at V and 5 bases at J, with 11 bases between. The CDR3 DNA follows: TGCAGTGCTAGTACAGGGACGGATCAGCCCCAGCATTTT. Protein: CSASTGTDQPQHF.

This clone appeared a single time. The genes are TRBV3-1 (or the pseudogene TRBV3-2) and TRBJ2-1; tentative D call: TRBD1 (5 bases). The V and J ends lost 2 bases and 5 bases respectively, with 13 bases between them. The CDR3 contains 15 residues. Per germline, CDR1 LGHDT and CDR2 YNNKEL (reference sequence). In DNA, the CDR3 is TGTGCCAGCAGCCAATGGGAAGGGGCCAACAATGAGCAGTTCTTC. This sequence encodes CASSQWEGANNEQFF.

This clone was seen once. This rearrangement joins TRBV6-6 to TRBJ1-2; D is possibly TRBD1 (5 bases). The V gene lost 2 bases and the J gene lost 6 bases, with 16 bases spanning the gap. CDR1 and CDR2 from the germline V gene are MNHNY and SVGAGI (reference sequence). The CDR3 covers 15 residues. The CDR3 DNA reads TGTGCCAGCAGTTACCCAGGGACTATGACGGATGGCTACACCTTC. This encodes CASSYPGTMTDGYTF.

This chain joins TRBV6-6 and TRBJ2-1; D gene uncertain. The germline V gene has CDR1 MNHNY and CDR2 SVGAGI (reference sequence). This CDR3 has 14 residues. V lost 10 bases and J 3 bases, leaving 16 bases between the germline ends. The CDR3 nucleotides read TGTGCCATCTCGCCAGGAACTTACTACAATGAGCAGTTCTTC. Translated: CAISPGTYYNEQFF.

V and J are TRBV1 and TRBJ2-1; TRBD2 is taken as the D call from the table, unchecked against the DNA. TRBV1 is a listed pseudogene. This CDR3 has 16 amino acids. CDR3 nucleotide sequence: TGCACCAGCAGCCAGGGGGGGGACTGCCTGGATGTTGAGCAGTTCTTC. Its translation is CTSSQGGDCLDVEQFF.

The table lists this clone with a count of one. CDR3 in amino acids: CATSRDLGVPDTQYF. Written as DNA, the CDR3 is TGTGCCACCAGCAGAGATCTAGGCGTGCCAGATACGCAGTATTTT. The gene calls are TRBV15 and TRBJ2-3; D gene ambiguous. V was pared by 0 bases and J by 4 bases, with 11 bases between. Germline loops: CDR1 LNHNV, CDR2 YYDKDF (reference sequence). The length of the CDR3 is 15 residues.

The gene calls are TRBV5-1 and TRBJ2-3; TRBD2 matches at 8 bases. Germline CDR1 and CDR2: SGHRS and YFSETQ. V trimming: 0 bases; J trimming: 2 bases; junction bases outside the gene matches: 5. The CDR3 covers 16 residues. CDR3 amino acids: CASSLEAGAVTDTQYF. The CDR3 coding sequence is TGCGCCAGCAGCTTGGAAGCGGGAGCAGTCACAGATACGCAGTATTTT. Full variable domain (remainder filled in from reference TRBV5-1 and TRBJ2-3): KAGVTQTPRYLIKTRGQQVTLSCSPISGHRSVSWYQQTPGQGLQFLFEYFSETQRNKGNFPGRFSGRQFSNSRSEMNVSTLELGDSALYLCASSLEAGAVTDTQYFGPGTRLTVL.

The chain combines TRBV5-1 with TRBJ2-2; D is uncertain. CDR1 and CDR2 from the germline V gene are SGHRS and YFSETQ. Trimming stripped 0 bases from V and 6 bases from J, with 6 bases between. The CDR3 totals 13 residues. CDR3 protein: CASSLDLPGELFF. CDR3 DNA: TGCGCCAGCAGCTTGGACCTACCCGGGGAGCTGTTTTTT.

This clone has only one observation. The chain joins TRBV19 to TRBJ1-3, with 8 bases aligning to TRBD1. The CDR3 consists of 15 residues. Trimming at V came to 10 bases and at J to 0 bases, leaving 8 bases not matched to a gene. Germline lookup yields CDR1 LNHDA and CDR2 SQIVND (reference sequence). The DNA for the CDR3 is TGTGCCACCCGACAGGGGATTTTCTCTGGAAACACCATATATTTT. Translating it yields CATRQGIFSGNTIYF.

The chain joins TRBV3-1 (or the pseudogene TRBV3-2) to TRBJ2-5, with 7 bases lining up with TRBD1. This CDR3 comprises 16 residues. The ends lost 0 bases at V and 3 bases at J; junction bases unmatched: 7. The V gene's germline CDR1 is LGHDT and CDR2 YNNKEL (reference sequence). DNA for the CDR3: TGTGCCAGCAGCCAAGACGCCACAGGGGACGAAGAGACCCAGTACTTC. Its translation is CASSQDATGDEETQYF.

The V call is TRBV12-5, the J call TRBJ2-3, with 8 positions matching TRBD1. Germline-derived CDR1 and CDR2 are LGHNT and FRNRAP. The CDR3 totals 12 residues. J gave up 14 bases and V 6 bases, and 10 bases lay outside the gene matches. CDR3 protein: CASGTGVDRGYF. The CDR3 DNA follows: TGTGCTAGTGGGACAGGGGTCGATCGGGGGTATTTT. The whole variable domain, remainder taken from reference TRBV12-5 and TRBJ2-3, is DARVTQTPRHKVTEMGQEVTMRCQPILGHNTVFWYRQTMMQGLELLAYFRNRAPLDDSGMPKDRFSAEMPDATLATLKIQPSEPRDSAVYFCASGTGVDRGYFGPGTRLTVL.

This rearrangement joins TRBV10-3 to TRBJ2-5, with 15 nucleotides matching TRBD2. CDR3 size: 15 residues. In germline, CDR1 is ENHRY, CDR2 SYGVKD. The ends lost 2 bases at V and 5 bases at J; junction bases unmatched: 0. The CDR3 sequence: CAISEGLAGGETQYF. Here the CDR3 DNA reads TGTGCCATCAGTGAGGGACTAGCGGGAGGGGAGACCCAGTACTTC.

The V and J genes are TRBV19 and TRBJ2-1, with 15 bases fitting TRBD2. The V segment lost 7 bases and the J segment 0 bases; nucleotides outside the gene matches: 13. Germline V gene lookup returns CDR1 LNHDA and CDR2 SQIVND (reference sequence). CDR3 length equals 20 residues. CDR3 sequence reads: CASNDRYGTSGRSSYNEQFF. DNA for the CDR3: TGTGCCAGTAATGATCGTTACGGGACTAGCGGGAGGAGCTCCTACAATGAGCAGTTCTTC.

CDR3 sequence reads: CATGTINSPLHF. CDR3 DNA sequence: TGTGCCACGGGGACAATTAATTCACCCCTCCACTTT. The gene calls are TRBV6-5 and TRBJ1-6; D is possibly TRBD1 (6 bases). Germline V CDR1 and CDR2: MNHEY, SVGAGI. The CDR3 has 12 residues. Trimming left V 10 bases short and J 6 bases short, with 10 bases between.

The rearrangement uses TRBV7-2 and TRBJ1-5; tentatively, D is TRBD1 (5 bases). V was pared by 3 bases and J by 6 bases, with 9 bases between. Germline assignment: CDR1 SGHTA and CDR2 FQGNSA. The CDR3 is 13 amino acids. The CDR3 DNA is TGTGCCAGCAGCTTCTACAGGAGTCAGCCCCAGCATTTT. This sequence encodes CASSFYRSQPQHF.

CDR3: CASSLGGLATDTQYF. The CDR3 bases are TGTGCCAGCAGCCTCGGCGGACTAGCCACAGATACGCAGTATTTT. The rearrangement links TRBV11-2 to TRBJ2-3; 8 nucleotides agree with TRBD2. Germline assignment: CDR1 SGHAT and CDR2 FQNNGV. With V trimmed by 5 bases and J by 2 bases, 6 bases remained unmatched. There are 15 residues in the CDR3. Complete variable domain (other parts from reference TRBV11-2 and TRBJ2-3): EAGVAQSPRYKIIEKRQSVAFWCNPISGHATLYWYQQILGQGPKLLIQFQNNGVVDDSQLPKDRFSAERLKGVDSTLKIQPAKLEDSAVYLCASSLGGLATDTQYFGPGTRLTVL.

The chain employs TRBV25-1 and TRBJ2-3; 11 bases agree with TRBD1. V lost 6 bases and J lost 7; bases outside the gene matches: 6. From germline, CDR1 is MGHDK and CDR2 SYGVNS. The CDR3 is 14 amino acids. The CDR3 here is CASRGQGVGYTQYF. CDR3 DNA sequence: TGTGCCAGCAGGGGACAGGGGGTGGGATATACGCAGTATTTT.

The V gene is TRBV18, the J gene TRBJ2-5; a possible D gene is TRBD1 (6 bases). The CDR3 totals 16 residues. Deletions cut 3 bases from V and 4 bases from J, with 18 bases between. Germline V CDR1 and CDR2: KGHSH, LQKENI. The chain's CDR3 is CASSPYRDPRGETQYF. DNA for the CDR3: TGTGCCAGCTCACCCTACAGGGACCCTCGGGGAGAGACCCAGTACTTC.

The J gene is TRBJ2-2, the V gene TRBV19; TRBD2 matches at 7 bases. Germline V CDR1 and CDR2: LNHDA, SQIVND (reference sequence). Trimming removed 6 bases from V and 7 bases from J; junction bases left unmatched: 17. The CDR3 runs to 17 residues. The CDR3 bases are TGTGCCAGTAGGCCCCCAGCCGGGAGGTGGGAGGACGGGGAGCTGTTTTTT. Translated, it gives CASRPPAGRWEDGELFF.

V gene TRBV18 combines with J gene TRBJ1-2, with 9 bases matching TRBD1. The CDR3 spans 16 residues. The J segment lost 2 bases and the V segment lost 3 bases, leaving 7 bases of the junction unmatched. Germline V CDR1 and CDR2: KGHSH, LQKENI. The CDR3 DNA follows: TGTGCCAGCTCACCGAGGGACAGGGCGGTAAACTATGGCTACACCTTC. This encodes CASSPRDRAVNYGYTF.